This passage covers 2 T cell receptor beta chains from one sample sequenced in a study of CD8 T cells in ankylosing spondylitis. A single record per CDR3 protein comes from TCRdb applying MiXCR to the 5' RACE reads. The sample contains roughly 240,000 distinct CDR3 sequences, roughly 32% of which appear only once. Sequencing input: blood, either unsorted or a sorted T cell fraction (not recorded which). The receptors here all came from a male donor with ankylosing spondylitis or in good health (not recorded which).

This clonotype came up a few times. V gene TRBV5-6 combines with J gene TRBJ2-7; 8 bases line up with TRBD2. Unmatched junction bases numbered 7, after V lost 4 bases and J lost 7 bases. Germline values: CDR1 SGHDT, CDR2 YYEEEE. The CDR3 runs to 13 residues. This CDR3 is CASSGSGGGEQYF. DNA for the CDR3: TGTGCCAGCAGCGGAAGCGGGGGAGGAGAGCAGTACTTC.

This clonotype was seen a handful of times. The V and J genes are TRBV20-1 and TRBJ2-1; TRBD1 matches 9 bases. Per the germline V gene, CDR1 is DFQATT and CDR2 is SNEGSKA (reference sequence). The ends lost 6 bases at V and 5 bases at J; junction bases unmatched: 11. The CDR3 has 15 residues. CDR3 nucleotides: TGCAGTGCCCTTGGGACAGGGAAATCCCACAATGAGCAGTTCTTC. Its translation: CSALGTGKSHNEQFF.